What follows are 31 T cell receptor beta chains derived from one specimen sequenced in a study of T cell responses to AZD1222 COVID-19 vaccine. Only in-frame clones appear in the TCRdb table, and some are missing; sequencing was by immunoSEQ multiplex PCR. The top ten clones hold approximately 3% of a sample with 130,000 to 150,000 clones, about 89% of them seen once. Here the sequenced sample was peripheral blood, taken on day 0 of MenACWY control vaccination. The receptors were sampled from an adult in good health.

The chain joins TRBV19 to TRBJ1-2; 8 bases are a match to TRBD1. V lost 8 bases to trimming and J lost 3 bases; unmatched junction nucleotides: 11. CDR3 size: 15 residues. Germline V gives CDR1 LNHDA, CDR2 SQIVND (reference sequence). The CDR3 region has the DNA TGTGCCAGTTTTAAGACAGGGGTTTACGACTATGGCTACACCTTC. Protein product: CASFKTGVYDYGYTF.

The gene calls are TRBV3-1 (or the pseudogene TRBV3-2) and TRBJ1-1, with a possible D match to TRBD1 (6 bases). Deletions cut 2 bases from V and 2 bases from J, with 9 bases between. CDR1 is LGHDT and CDR2 is YNNKEL in the germline V gene (reference sequence). CDR3 size: 14 residues. CDR3 sequence: CASSQLQGNTEAFF. The CDR3 DNA follows: TGTGCCAGCAGCCAATTACAGGGAAACACTGAAGCTTTCTTT.

The rearrangement joins TRBV3-1 (or the pseudogene TRBV3-2) to TRBJ1-2, with 8 positions matching TRBD1. Looked up from germline, CDR1 is LGHDT and CDR2 is YNNKEL (reference sequence). The J segment lost 7 bases and the V segment lost 4 bases, leaving 11 bases of the junction unmatched. CDR3 size: 15 residues. This CDR3 reads CASSRSGQAVSGYTF. The CDR3 DNA follows: TGTGCCAGCAGCCGGTCGGGACAGGCAGTAAGTGGCTACACCTTC.

The CDR3 spells CASSLDPGVNYGYTF. CDR3 DNA sequence: TGCGCCAGCAGCTTGGATCCAGGTGTGAACTATGGCTACACCTTC. The chain combines TRBV5-1 with TRBJ1-2; no clear D. There are 15 residues in the CDR3. V was pared by 0 bases and J by 2 bases, with 11 bases between. Germline assignment: CDR1 SGHRS and CDR2 YFSETQ.

V and J are TRBV5-4 and TRBJ1-6, with unresolved D. V was cut by 1 base and J by 11 bases, with 10 bases left in between. In germline, CDR1 is SGHNT, CDR2 YYREEE (reference sequence). The CDR3 contains 13 residues. In DNA form, the CDR3 reads TGTGCCAGCAGCTTGAAAGTACCCGCACCCCTCCACTTT. This translates into CASSLKVPAPLHF.

The rearrangement uses TRBV11-3 and TRBJ2-1; TRBD1 aligns across 10 bases. Losses at the gene ends were 0 bases for V and 0 bases for J; bases not matched to a gene: 5. The CDR3 contains 18 residues. Germline loops: CDR1 SGHNT, CDR2 YENEEA. The CDR3 DNA reads TGTGCCAGCAGCTTAGATGGGACAGGGGCCCGCTCCTACAATGAGCAGTTCTTC. Translating it yields CASSLDGTGARSYNEQFF.

The genes are TRBV12-5 and TRBJ1-5; D perhaps matches TRBD1 (5 bases). Between the trimmed V and J ends, which lost 2 bases and 7 bases, there was a span of 15 bases. Germline V gene sequence: CDR1 LGHNT, CDR2 FRNRAP. The CDR3 extends over 15 amino acids. The chain's CDR3 is CASGLSGQGNQPQHF. The CDR3 bases are TGTGCTAGTGGTTTGTCCGGGCAGGGTAACCAGCCCCAGCATTTT.

This clone has a single count. This chain links TRBV6-1 with TRBJ1-2; D is ambiguous. Trimming pared 3 bases from V and 3 bases from J, leaving 8 bases between. The CDR3 runs 13 residues. CDR1 and CDR2 from the germline V gene are MNHNS and SASEGT. The CDR3 reads CASSDPGYYGYTF. The CDR3 DNA is TGTGCCAGCAGTGATCCCGGGTACTATGGCTACACCTTC.

This clone has only one observation. This sequence joins TRBV7-9 and TRBJ2-3; D remains unclear. The CDR3 spans 12 residues. Per the germline V gene, CDR1 is SEHNR and CDR2 is FQNEAQ (reference sequence). Trimming removed 5 bases at V and 7 bases at J, with 10 bases between. The CDR3 loop is CASSPRAYTQYF. DNA for the CDR3: TGTGCCAGCAGCCCCCGGGCCTATACGCAGTATTTT.

The chain employs TRBV3-1 (or the pseudogene TRBV3-2) and TRBJ1-2; D not certain. This CDR3 is built from 17 residues. Trimming removed 3 bases at V and 4 bases at J, with 21 bases between. Germline V gene sequence: CDR1 LGHDT, CDR2 YNNKEL (reference sequence). The CDR3 DNA is TGTGCCAGCAGCCACAGTCCATCGACATTCGAGGGCTATGGCTACACCTTC. This sequence encodes CASSHSPSTFEGYGYTF.

The chain uses TRBV5-1 and TRBJ2-3, with D tentatively TRBD1 (5 bases). Trimming removed 4 bases from V and 2 bases from J, with 17 bases in between. CDR1 and CDR2 from the germline V gene are SGHRS and YFSETQ. The CDR3 has 16 amino acids. The CDR3 DNA sequence: TGCGCCAGCAGCCCTCAACGTCAGGGAACCACAGATACGCAGTATTTT. Its translation: CASSPQRQGTTDTQYF.

This sequence joins TRBV7-6 and TRBJ1-4; D perhaps matches TRBD1 (6 bases). The V end lost 2 bases, the J end lost 0 bases, and 10 bases lay between the germline ends. Germline V gene sequence: CDR1 SGHVS, CDR2 FNYEAQ. The CDR3 runs to 16 residues. CDR3 in amino acids: CASSLRTASTNEKLFF. In DNA form, the CDR3 reads TGTGCCAGCAGCTTAAGGACAGCCTCAACTAATGAAAAACTGTTTTTT. The whole variable domain, filled in from reference TRBV7-6 and TRBJ1-4, reads GAGVSQSPRYKVTKRGQDVALRCDPISGHVSLYWYRQALGQGPEFLTYFNYEAQQDKSGLPNDRFSAERPEGSISTLTIQRTEQRDSAMYRCASSLRTASTNEKLFFGSGTQLSVL.

J is TRBJ1-5 and V is TRBV7-9; 7 nucleotides agree with TRBD1. Trimming at V came to 5 bases and at J to 7 bases, leaving 17 bases not matched to a gene. The CDR3 has 17 amino acids. Looked up from germline, CDR1 is SEHNR and CDR2 is FQNEAQ (reference sequence). The CDR3 DNA follows: TGTGCCAGCAGCCTTACTACAGGGGATGCCTCGGGACAGCCCCAGCATTTT. This encodes CASSLTTGDASGQPQHF.

The chain's CDR3 is CASRAGQAVMGETQYF. The CDR3 DNA reads as TGTGCCAGCAGGGCTGGACAGGCTGTCATGGGAGAGACCCAGTACTTC. This chain connects TRBV27 to TRBJ2-5, with 7 bases aligning to TRBD1. In germline, CDR1 is MNHEY, CDR2 SMNVEV (reference sequence). Germline trimming cut 6 bases from V and 4 bases from J; bases unmatched to any gene: 14. The CDR3 covers 16 residues.

In the case of this clone: A read error may produce the germline difference seen at one junction end. The chain joins TRBV5-1 to TRBJ2-1, with TRBD2 matching over 12 bases. This CDR3 has 17 residues. Germline CDR1 is SGHRS and CDR2 is YFSETQ. CDR3 loop: CAGSLTSGSGFSGEQFF. The CDR3 DNA follows: TGCGCCGGCAGCTTGACTAGCGGGAGTGGATTTTCCGGTGAGCAGTTCTTC.

The chain links TRBV19 to TRBJ2-1; D possibly uses TRBD1 or TRBD2 (6 bases each). This CDR3 region has 14 residues. V was clipped by 9 bases and J by 6 bases, with 18 bases between them. The germline CDR1 and CDR2 sequences are LNHDA and SQIVND (reference sequence). In DNA form, the CDR3 reads TGTGCCAGCAACAGGGACTGGGGGCCCAATGAGCAGTTCTTC. Protein product: CASNRDWGPNEQFF.

V gene TRBV30 combines with J gene TRBJ1-2; the D is unclear. V was trimmed by 4 bases and J by 1 base, leaving 7 bases between them. The germline V gene has CDR1 GTSNPN and CDR2 SVGIG (reference sequence). The CDR3 sequence is 12 residues long. The CDR3 here is CAWMSINYGYTF. The CDR3 DNA reads TGTGCCTGGATGTCTATTAACTATGGCTACACCTTC.

This clone was picked up a small number of times. The genes are TRBV7-8 and TRBJ1-4; D gene unclear. CDR1 SGHVS and CDR2 FQNEAQ come from the germline V gene. The V end was cut by 5 bases, the J end by 0 bases, with 10 bases between. The CDR3 is 15 residues long. The CDR3 nucleotides read TGTGCCAGCAGCCTAACAGAGGCAACTAATGAAAAACTGTTTTTT. The encoded protein is CASSLTEATNEKLFF.

The CDR3 spells CASRGTGGTNEKLFF. The CDR3, as DNA: TGCGCCAGCAGAGGGACAGGGGGAACTAATGAAAAACTGTTTTTT. J is TRBJ1-4 and V is TRBV5-1; 11 bases map to TRBD1. Germline V gives CDR1 SGHRS, CDR2 YFSETQ. The CDR3 contains 15 residues. V shed 5 bases, J shed 1 base, and the junction held 1 base outside the gene matches.

This clone was observed a handful of times. The rearrangement uses TRBV5-1 and TRBJ1-2, with D tentatively TRBD1 (5 bases). In germline, CDR1 is SGHRS, CDR2 YFSETQ. This CDR3 has 14 amino acids. V was shortened by 3 bases and J by 7 bases, with 16 bases between the two germline ends. This chain's CDR3 is CASSWGGPGSGYTF. The CDR3 region has the DNA TGCGCCAGCAGCTGGGGAGGGCCAGGGTCTGGCTACACCTTC.

V and J are TRBV6-5 and TRBJ1-2; TRBD1 is a possible D gene (5 bases). The ends were cut back, 7 bases at V and 5 bases at J, with 11 bases in the middle. Germline V gene lookup returns CDR1 MNHEY and CDR2 SVGAGI. CDR3 length equals 12 residues. CDR3 region: CASTGLGYGYTF. The CDR3 nucleotides are TGTGCCAGCACAGGGCTGGGGTATGGCTACACCTTC.

This clone was counted many times. The chain employs TRBV19 and TRBJ1-1; 8 nucleotides align to TRBD1. V dropped 4 bases and J dropped 4; count of bases not matched to a gene: 11. This CDR3 comprises 16 residues. The germline V gene has CDR1 LNHDA and CDR2 SQIVND (reference sequence). The DNA for the CDR3 is TGTGCCAGTAGTACTGGACAGGGCCAATCGATCACTGAAGCTTTCTTT. Encoded protein: CASSTGQGQSITEAFF.

The chain employs TRBV9 and TRBJ1-1, with D uncertain. The CDR3 loop spans 15 amino acids. The V gene lost 4 bases and the J gene lost 3 bases, with 16 bases spanning the gap. From germline, CDR1 is SGDLS and CDR2 YYNGEE. CDR3 amino acids: CASSLNRVGDTEAFF. CDR3 bases: TGTGCCAGCAGCTTAAATAGGGTGGGAGACACTGAAGCTTTCTTT.

The chain employs TRBV6-5 and TRBJ1-2; no clear D. Deletions cut 9 bases from V and 7 bases from J, with 12 bases between. Germline V CDR1 and CDR2: MNHEY, SVGAGI. The CDR3 is made up of 11 amino acids. CDR3 protein: CASRREGGYTF. DNA of the CDR3: TGTGCCAGTCGAAGGGAGGGTGGCTACACCTTC.

The J gene is TRBJ1-2, the V gene TRBV7-2, with TRBD1 matching 9 bases. The V gene's germline CDR1 is SGHTA and CDR2 FQGNSA. This CDR3 region has 14 residues. V dropped 4 bases and J dropped 4; count of bases not matched to a gene: 4. CDR3 sequence reads: CASSSQQGAYGYTF. CDR3 DNA: TGTGCCAGCAGCTCTCAACAGGGGGCCTATGGCTACACCTTC. The variable domain in full, with the rest retrieved from reference TRBV7-2 and TRBJ1-2, is GAGVSQSPSNKVTEKGKDVELRCDPISGHTALYWYRQSLGQGLEFLIYFQGNSAPDKSGLPSDRFSAERTGGSVSTLTIQRTQQEDSAVYLCASSSQQGAYGYTFGSGTRLTVV.

A single count supports this clone. Here the CDR3 DNA reads TGTGCCAGTAGTATAGCAAGGCCCCGAAGCAGGGGCTACACCTTC. Its protein is CASSIARPRSRGYTF. This chain connects TRBV19 to TRBJ1-2; D remains ambiguous. The CDR3 is made up of 15 amino acids. The V end was cut by 1 base, the J end by 8 bases, with 17 bases between. Looked up from germline, CDR1 is LNHDA and CDR2 is SQIVND (reference sequence).

The chain is built from TRBV6-2 or TRBV6-3 and TRBJ1-2; D not resolved. The V gene lost 6 bases and the J gene lost 5 bases, with 7 bases spanning the gap. This CDR3 has 11 amino acids. Germline values: CDR1 MNHEY, CDR2 SVGEGT. CDR3 sequence reads: CASSLLYGYTF. The CDR3 DNA follows: TGTGCCAGCAGCTTATTATATGGCTACACCTTC.

The gene calls are TRBV10-3 and TRBJ1-2; no clear D gene. The CDR3 has 13 residues. Germline assignment: CDR1 ENHRY and CDR2 SYGVKD. V was clipped by 2 bases and J by 5 bases, with 9 bases between them. The CDR3 spells CAISEGTEYGYTF. CDR3 DNA: TGTGCCATCAGTGAGGGCACGGAGTATGGCTACACCTTC.

The J gene is TRBJ1-4, the V gene TRBV6-5, with TRBD1 matching over 9 bases. The length of the CDR3 is 14 residues. Germline CDR1 is MNHEY and CDR2 is SVGAGI. J was trimmed by 4 bases and V by 6 bases; bases with no gene match: 3. The CDR3 DNA reads as TGTGCCAGCAGAGACAGGGGGGGTAATGAAAAACTGTTTTTT. Translating it yields CASRDRGGNEKLFF.

The chain has TRBV7-9 and TRBJ1-5; D gene uncertain. Germline V lookup: CDR1 SEHNR, CDR2 FQNEAQ (reference sequence). Trimming cost V 4 bases and J 4 bases, with 11 bases left between them. The CDR3 runs to 14 residues. CDR3 in DNA: TGTGCCAGCAGCTCTACGGACGGTAATCAGCCCCAGCATTTT. Translation gives CASSSTDGNQPQHF. Full variable domain (remainder filled in from reference TRBV7-9 and TRBJ1-5): DTGVSQNPRHKITKRGQNVTFRCDPISEHNRLYWYRQTLGQGPEFLTYFQNEAQLEKSRLLSDRFSAERPKGSFSTLEIQRTEQGDSAMYLCASSSTDGNQPQHFGDGTRLSIL.

V is TRBV5-1 and J is TRBJ2-5, with TRBD1 matching 8 bases. In germline, CDR1 is SGHRS, CDR2 YFSETQ. The CDR3 has 16 residues. V lost 6 bases and J lost 1; bases outside the gene matches: 11. The CDR3 bases are TGCGCCAGCACCGCAGGGGGCGCGGGGCCCCAAGAGACCCAGTACTTC. Protein product: CASTAGGAGPQETQYF.